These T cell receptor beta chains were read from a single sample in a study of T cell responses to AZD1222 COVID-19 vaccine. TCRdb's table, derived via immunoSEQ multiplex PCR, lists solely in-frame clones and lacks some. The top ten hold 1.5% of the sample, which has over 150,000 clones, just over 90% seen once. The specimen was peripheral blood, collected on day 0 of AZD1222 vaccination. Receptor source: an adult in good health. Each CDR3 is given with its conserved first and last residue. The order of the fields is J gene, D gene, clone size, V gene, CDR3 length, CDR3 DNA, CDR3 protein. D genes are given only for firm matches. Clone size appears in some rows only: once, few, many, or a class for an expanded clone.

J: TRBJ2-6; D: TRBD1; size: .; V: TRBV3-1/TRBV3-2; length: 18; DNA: TGTGCCAGCAGCCAAGATCGCAGGGGGCATTTTGGGGCCAACGTCCTGACTTTC; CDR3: CASSQDRRGHFGANVLTF
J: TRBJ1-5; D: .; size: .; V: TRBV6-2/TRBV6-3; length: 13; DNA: TGTGCCAGCAGTCCGAACGAGGATCAGCCCCAGCATTTT; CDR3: CASSPNEDQPQHF
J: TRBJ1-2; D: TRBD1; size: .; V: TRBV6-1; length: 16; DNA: TGTGCCAGCAGTGCCAACTACAGGGGGATTAACTATGGCTACACCTTC; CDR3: CASSANYRGINYGYTF
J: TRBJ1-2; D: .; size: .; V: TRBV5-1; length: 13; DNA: TGCGCCAGCAGCTTGGGGTCTAACTATGGCTACACCTTC; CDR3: CASSLGSNYGYTF
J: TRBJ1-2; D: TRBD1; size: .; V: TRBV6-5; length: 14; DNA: TGTGCCAGCAGGACCGGGACAGTAATATATGGCTACACCTTC; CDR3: CASRTGTVIYGYTF
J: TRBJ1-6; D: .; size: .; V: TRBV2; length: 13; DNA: TGTGCCAGCACGAGCTCCTATAATTCACCCCTCCACTTT; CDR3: CASTSSYNSPLHF
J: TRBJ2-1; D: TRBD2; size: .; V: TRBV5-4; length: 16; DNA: TGTGCCAGCAGCCCTCAACTAGCGGTCTCCTACAATGAGCAGTTCTTC; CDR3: CASSPQLAVSYNEQFF
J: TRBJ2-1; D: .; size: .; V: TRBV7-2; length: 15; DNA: TGTGCCAGCAGCTTAAAGGGAAGCTCCTACAATGAGCAGTTCTTC; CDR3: CASSLKGSSYNEQFF
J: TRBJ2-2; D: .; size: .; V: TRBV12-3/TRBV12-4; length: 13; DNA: TGTGCCAGCAGTCCCTCCTCTTCCGGGGAGCTGTTTTTT; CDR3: CASSPSSSGELFF
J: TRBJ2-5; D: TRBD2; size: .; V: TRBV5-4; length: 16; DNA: TGTGCCAGCAGCTGGACTAGCAGAAGTCCAGGGGAGACCCAGTACTTC; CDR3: CASSWTSRSPGETQYF
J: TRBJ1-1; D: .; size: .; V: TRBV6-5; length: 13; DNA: TGTGCCAGCATAGACGAGCTGGGTACTGAAGCTTTCTTT; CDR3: CASIDELGTEAFF
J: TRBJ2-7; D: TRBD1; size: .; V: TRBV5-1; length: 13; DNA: TGCGCCAGCAGCCAAGGGACAGGGTACGAGCAGTACTTC; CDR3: CASSQGTGYEQYF
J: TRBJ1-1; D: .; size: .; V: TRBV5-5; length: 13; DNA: TGTGCCAGCAGCTTGGGTAGTATCACTGAAGCTTTCTTT; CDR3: CASSLGSITEAFF
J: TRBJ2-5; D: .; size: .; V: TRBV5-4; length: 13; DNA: TGTGCCAGCAGCCGGGACCCCCCAGAGACCCAGTACTTC; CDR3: CASSRDPPETQYF
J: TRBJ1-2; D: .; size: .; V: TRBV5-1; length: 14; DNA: TGCGCCAGCAGCTTGGAGGGCGGAAACTATGGCTACACCTTC; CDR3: CASSLEGGNYGYTF
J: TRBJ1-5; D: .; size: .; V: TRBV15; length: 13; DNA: TGTGCCACCAGGGACAGTTTCAATCAGCCCCAGCATTTT; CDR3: CATRDSFNQPQHF
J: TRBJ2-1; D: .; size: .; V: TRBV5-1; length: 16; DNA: TGCGCCAGCAGCACAGGACAGTCGAGCTCCTACAATGAGCAGTTCTTC; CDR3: CASSTGQSSSYNEQFF
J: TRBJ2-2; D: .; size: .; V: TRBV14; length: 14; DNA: TGTGCCAGCAGCCAAGATTGGAAAACCGGGGAGCTGTTTTTT; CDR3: CASSQDWKTGELFF
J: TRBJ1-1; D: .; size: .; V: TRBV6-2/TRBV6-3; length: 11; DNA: TGTGCCAGCAGCCAGGGTACTGAAGCTTTCTTT; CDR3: CASSQGTEAFF
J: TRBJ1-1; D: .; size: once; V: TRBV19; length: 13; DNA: TGTGCCAGTACTGCACAGCCGAACACTGAAGCTTTCTTT; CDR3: CASTAQPNTEAFF
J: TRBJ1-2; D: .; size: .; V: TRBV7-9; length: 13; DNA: TGTGCCAGCAGTTTCGACAGGATTGGGGGCTACACCTTC; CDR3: CASSFDRIGGYTF
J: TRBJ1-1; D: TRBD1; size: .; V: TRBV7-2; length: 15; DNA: TGTGCCAGCAGCTTCAGGGGGCGGCGGGGCACTGAAGCTTTCTTT; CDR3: CASSFRGRRGTEAFF
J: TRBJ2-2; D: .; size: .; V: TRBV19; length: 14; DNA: TGTGCCAGTAGTATCTCCTGGAACACCGGGGAGCTGTTTTTT; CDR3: CASSISWNTGELFF
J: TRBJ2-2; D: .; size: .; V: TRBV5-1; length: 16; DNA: TGCGCCAGCAGCTTGGTCCCCCCAAGGGGCACCGGGGAGCTGTTTTTT; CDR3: CASSLVPPRGTGELFF
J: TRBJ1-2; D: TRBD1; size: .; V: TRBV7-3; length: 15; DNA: TGTGCCAGCAGCTTAGGATCCGAGGGGGCAAATGGCTACACCTTC; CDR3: CASSLGSEGANGYTF
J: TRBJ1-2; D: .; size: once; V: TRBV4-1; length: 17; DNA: TGCGCCAGCAGCCAAGATCCCAGGCCTCGGGGTAACTATGGCTACACCTTC; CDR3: CASSQDPRPRGNYGYTF
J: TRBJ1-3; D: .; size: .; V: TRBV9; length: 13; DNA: TGTGCCAGCAGCCCGCTGTCCGGCCGGACCATATATTTT; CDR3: CASSPLSGRTIYF
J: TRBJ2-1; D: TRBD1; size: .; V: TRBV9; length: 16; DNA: TGTGCCAGCAGCGACGATACAGGGGTTAACTACAATGAGCAGTTCTTC; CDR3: CASSDDTGVNYNEQFF
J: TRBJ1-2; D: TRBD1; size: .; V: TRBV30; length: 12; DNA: TGTGCCTGGAGTGACAGGGGGCTTGGCTACACCTTC; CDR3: CAWSDRGLGYTF
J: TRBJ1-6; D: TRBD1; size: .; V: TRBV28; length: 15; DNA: TGTGCCAGCAGTTTAAGGCAGGGGGGTAATTCACCCCTCCACTTT; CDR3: CASSLRQGGNSPLHF
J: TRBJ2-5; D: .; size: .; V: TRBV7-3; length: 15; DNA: TGTGCCAGCAGCTTAACGGGTGGTTTCAGGGAGACCCAGTACTTC; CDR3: CASSLTGGFRETQYF
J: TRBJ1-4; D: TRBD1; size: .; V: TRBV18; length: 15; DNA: TGTGCCAGCTCACCATACGGGACAGATAATGAAAAACTGTTTTTT; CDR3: CASSPYGTDNEKLFF
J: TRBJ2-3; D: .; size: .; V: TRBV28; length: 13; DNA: TGTGCCAGCAGGGGCGCTAGCACAGATACGCAGTATTTT; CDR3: CASRGASTDTQYF
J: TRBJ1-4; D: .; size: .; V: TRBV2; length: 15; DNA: TGTGCCAGCAGAGTGGGGTCTTGGGGTAATGAAAAACTGTTTTTT; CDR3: CASRVGSWGNEKLFF
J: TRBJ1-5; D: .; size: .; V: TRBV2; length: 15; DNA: TGTGCCAGCAGTGATGGACGGTATAGCAATCAGCCCCAGCATTTT; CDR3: CASSDGRYSNQPQHF
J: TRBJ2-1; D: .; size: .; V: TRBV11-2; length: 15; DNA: TGTGCCAGCAGCCCGGGCTGGCCCCACGGAGATGAGCAGTTCTTC; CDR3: CASSPGWPHGDEQFF
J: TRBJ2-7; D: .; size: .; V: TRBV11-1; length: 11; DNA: TGTGCCAGCAGCCGCCAGTACGAGCAGTACTTC; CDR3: CASSRQYEQYF
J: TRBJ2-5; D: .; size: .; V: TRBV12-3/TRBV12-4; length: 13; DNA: TGTGCCAGCAGTGAGGGCCCCGCCATGACCCAGTACTTC; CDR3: CASSEGPAMTQYF
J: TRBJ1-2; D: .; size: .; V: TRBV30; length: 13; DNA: TGTGCCTGGAGTGTATTATGGAACTATGGCTACACCTTC; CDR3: CAWSVLWNYGYTF
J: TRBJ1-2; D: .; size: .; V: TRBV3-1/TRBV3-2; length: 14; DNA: TGTGCCAGCAGCCAATTGGGGCAGGGTTATGGCTACACCTTC; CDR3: CASSQLGQGYGYTF
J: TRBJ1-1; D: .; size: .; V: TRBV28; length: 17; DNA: TGTGCCAGCAGATTTGACAGTTCGCGGCGAGAATTTCCTCAAGCTTTCTTT; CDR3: CASRFDSSRREFPQAFF
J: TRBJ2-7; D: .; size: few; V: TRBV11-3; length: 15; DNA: TGTGCCAGCAGCTTAGGGGACCTGGCGATCTACGAGCAGTACTTC; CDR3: CASSLGDLAIYEQYF
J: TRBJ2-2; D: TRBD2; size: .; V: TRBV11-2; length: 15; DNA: TGTGCCAGCAGCTTAGGAGCGGGGGGCACCGGGGAGCTGTTTTTT; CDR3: CASSLGAGGTGELFF
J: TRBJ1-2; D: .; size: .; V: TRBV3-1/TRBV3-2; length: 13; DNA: TGTGCCAGCAGCCGCCAAAAGAACTATGGCTACACCTTC; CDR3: CASSRQKNYGYTF
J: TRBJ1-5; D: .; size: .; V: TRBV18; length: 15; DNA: TGTGCCAGCTCACGCGGGGCCTTGGGCAATCAGCCCCAGCATTTT; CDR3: CASSRGALGNQPQHF
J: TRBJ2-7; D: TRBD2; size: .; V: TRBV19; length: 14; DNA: TGTGCCAGCAAACCGGGGGGGAGAATTCAGGAGCAGTACTTC; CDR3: CASKPGGRIQEQYF
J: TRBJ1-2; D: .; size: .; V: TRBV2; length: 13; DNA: TGTGCCAGCAGTGGTCGGGGCAATGATGGCTACACCTTC; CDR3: CASSGRGNDGYTF
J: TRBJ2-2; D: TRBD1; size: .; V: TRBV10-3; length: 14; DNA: TGTGCCACCACAGGGGGCAATGTTAACGGGGAGCTGTTTTTT; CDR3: CATTGGNVNGELFF
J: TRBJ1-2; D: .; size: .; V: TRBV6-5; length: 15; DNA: TGTGCCAGCAGTTACTGTTGCAGGCCTAACTATGGCTACACCTTC; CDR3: CASSYCCRPNYGYTF
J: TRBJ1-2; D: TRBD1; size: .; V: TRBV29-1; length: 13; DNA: TGCAGCGACGGAACACAGGGGGTGGGTGGCTACACCTTC; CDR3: CSDGTQGVGGYTF
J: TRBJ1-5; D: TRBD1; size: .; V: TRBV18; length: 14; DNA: TGTGCCAGCTCGATACAGGGGGCGCAGCAGCCCCAGCATTTT; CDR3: CASSIQGAQQPQHF
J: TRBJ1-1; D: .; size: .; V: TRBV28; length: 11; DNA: TGTGCCAGCAGTTTATTCGCTGAAGCTTTCTTT; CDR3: CASSLFAEAFF
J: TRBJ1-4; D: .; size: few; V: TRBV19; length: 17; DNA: TGTGCCAGTAGTATAATTTTCGGGGAGTTGGCTAATGAAAAACTGTTTTTT; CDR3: CASSIIFGELANEKLFF
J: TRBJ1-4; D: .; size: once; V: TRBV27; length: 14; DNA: TGTGCCAGCAGTACGGACAGCATGCGAGAAAAACTGTTTTTT; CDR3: CASSTDSMREKLFF
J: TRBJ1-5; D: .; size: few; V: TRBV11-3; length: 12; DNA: TGTGCCAGCAGCGGGAGCAATCAGCCCCAGCATTTT; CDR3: CASSGSNQPQHF
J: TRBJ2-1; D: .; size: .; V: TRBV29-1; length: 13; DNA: TGCAGCGGAGCACAGGGACTGAGCACTGAGCAGTTCTTC; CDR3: CSGAQGLSTEQFF
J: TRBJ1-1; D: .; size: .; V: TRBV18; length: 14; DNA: TGTGCCAGCTCACCGGGCAGACAGAACACTGAAGCTTTCTTT; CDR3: CASSPGRQNTEAFF
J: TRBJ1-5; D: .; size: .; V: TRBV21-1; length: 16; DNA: TGTGCCGACCGGACAGAAAGGAACTACGAAAATCAGCCCCAGCATTTT; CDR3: CADRTERNYENQPQHF
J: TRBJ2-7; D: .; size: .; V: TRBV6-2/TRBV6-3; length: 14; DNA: TGTGCCAGCAGTTACTCGTATCTTCCCTACGAGCAGTACTTC; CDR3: CASSYSYLPYEQYF